This TCR beta chain stems from a study of blood T cell repertoires in COVID-19. Study-level information: Whether acute or convalescent, the COVID-19 samples came from the United States, Italy and Spain.

Produced via immunoSEQ multiplex PCR; TCRdb's table is partial and in-frame only. The table shows about 330,000 clones, with 92% occurring only once. Comment on this clone: This same CDR3 is encoded by further DNA sequences in the sample.

CDR1 and CDR2 from the germline V gene are DFQATT and SNEGSKA (reference sequence). The CDR3 is 11 residues long. Trimming cost V 6 bases and J 7 bases, with 10 bases left between them. Each participant's cohort was designated according to participant-reported clinical history. The TCR originated in a woman aged 25 to 39 who had recovered from COVID-19. The gene calls are TRBV20-1 and TRBJ2-1; D remains ambiguous. The sequencing input was PBMCs or T cells enriched from blood (not recorded which). Here the CDR3 reads CSAARVNEQFF. The DNA for the CDR3 is TGCAGTGCAGCGAGAGTAAATGAGCAGTTCTTC.